This T cell receptor (beta chain) was sequenced for a study of T-cell memory formation after mild COVID-19. The germline V gene encodes CDR1 SGHRS and CDR2 YFSETQ. CDR3 length: 17 amino acids. V was clipped by 0 bases and J by 10 bases; unmatched bases: 14. With regard to this clonotype: Its target is not known.

Using its own MiXCR run on the 5' RACE reads, TCRdb lists one record per CDR3 protein. Altogether 300,000 to 400,000 distinct CDR3 sequences are present, around 27% being singletons, with the ten largest covering about 13%. Findings and limits, study-wide: Researchers found some responding clones in pre-infection memory, a sign that cross-reactive memory joined.

The source of this sequence is an adult woman who had mild COVID-19 (a few samples of this study predate the infection). Cell type and time point are not known. Sequenced sample: PBMCs or a T cell subset sorted from them (not recorded which). This chain joins TRBV5-1 and TRBJ2-1; 9 nucleotides match TRBD2. Here the CDR3 reads CASSLDWRGGLGPEQFF. CDR3 in DNA: TGCGCCAGCAGCTTGGATTGGCGGGGGGGATTAGGGCCGGAGCAGTTCTTC.